The 27 T cell receptor beta chains below all came from one sample that was sequenced in a study of blood T cell repertoires in COVID-19. The assay was immunoSEQ multiplex PCR, and TCRdb's table has in-frame clones only and misses some. The data contain over 65,000 clones, 86% of them singletons. Input material: peripheral blood. These receptors all stem from a man aged 25-45 years with acute or convalescent COVID-19.

This clone has a single count. V is TRBV18 and J is TRBJ2-5; 7 positions match TRBD1. CDR1 KGHSH and CDR2 LQKENI come from the germline V gene. Unmatched junction bases numbered 4, after V lost 3 bases and J lost 6 bases. The CDR3 extends over 13 amino acids. CDR3 in DNA: TGTGCCAGCTCACCGACAGGGCAGAAGACCCAGTACTTC. Translated, it gives CASSPTGQKTQYF. Variable domain in full (rest from reference TRBV18 and TRBJ2-5): NAGVMQNPRHLVRRRGQEARLRCSPMKGHSHVYWYRQLPEEGLKFMVYLQKENIIDESGMPKERFSAEFPKEGPSILRIQQVVRGDSAAYFCASSPTGQKTQYFGPGTRLLVL.

This clone was counted a single time. This chain links TRBV19 with TRBJ2-1; TRBD2 matches at 12 bases. Germline CDR1 LNHDA, CDR2 SQIVND (reference sequence). J gave up 4 bases and V 5 bases, and 6 bases lay outside the gene matches. CDR3 length equals 16 residues. CDR3: CASSSGGTSGYNEQFF. The CDR3 DNA sequence: TGTGCCAGTAGTTCGGGGGGGACTAGCGGGTACAATGAGCAGTTCTTC.

The rearrangement joins TRBV15 to TRBJ2-2, with D perhaps matching TRBD1 (6 bases). CDR1 LNHNV and CDR2 YYDKDF come from the germline V gene (reference sequence). V was pared by 0 bases and J by 4 bases, with 12 bases between. This CDR3 region has 16 residues. The CDR3 nucleotides are TGTGCCACCAGCAGAGATCTGGGACAAGCCACCGGGGAGCTGTTTTTT. As protein: CATSRDLGQATGELFF.

This chain connects TRBV7-3 to TRBJ2-2, with 7 bases fitting TRBD1. This CDR3 is built from 15 residues. The V gene's germline CDR1 is SGHTA and CDR2 FQGTGA. Trimming at V came to 4 bases and at J to 4 bases, leaving 6 bases not matched to a gene. The CDR3 DNA reads TGTGCCAGCAGCTCCACAGGGGTTAGCACCGGGGAGCTGTTTTTT. Residues: CASSSTGVSTGELFF.

This chain joins TRBV21-1 and TRBJ2-1; the DNA was not used to check the table's D call, TRBD2. TRBV21-1 is shown as a pseudogene. The CDR3 has 16 residues. Here the CDR3 reads CASSPLVGGSYNEQFF. CDR3 nucleotide sequence: TGTGCCAGCAGCCCCCTTGTGGGGGGAAGTTACAATGAGCAGTTCTTC.

The chain employs TRBV5-4 and TRBJ2-7, with D possibly matching TRBD1 (6 bases). Germline loops: CDR1 SGHNT, CDR2 YYREEE (reference sequence). V gave up 5 bases and J gave up 2 bases, with 17 bases separating them. The CDR3 is 15 residues long. The CDR3 DNA follows: TGTGCCAGCAGTTCGACAGGCCGGGCAACCTACGAGCAGTACTTC. This sequence encodes CASSSTGRATYEQYF.

The chain employs TRBV4-1 and TRBJ1-2; the D gene is possibly TRBD1 (5 bases). Trimming stripped 0 bases from V and 0 bases from J, with 8 bases between. Germline CDR1 MGHRA, CDR2 YSYEKL. This CDR3 has 15 amino acids. In DNA form, the CDR3 reads TGCGCCAGCAGCCAAGAGACAGCTGCTAACTATGGCTACACCTTC. Translating it yields CASSQETAANYGYTF.

The chain combines TRBV16 with TRBJ2-7; 9 bases are a match to TRBD1. Germline V gene data show CDR1 as KGHSY and CDR2 as FQNENV. The J segment lost 3 bases and the V segment lost 4 bases, leaving 4 bases of the junction unmatched. The CDR3 totals 14 residues. The CDR3 sequence is CASSPRQGVYEQYF. In DNA, the CDR3 is TGTGCCAGCAGCCCTCGACAGGGGGTCTACGAGCAGTACTTC.

The chain has TRBV11-2 and TRBJ1-1; possibly TRBD1 for D (5 bases). The CDR3 has 13 residues. CDR1 and CDR2 from the germline V gene are SGHAT and FQNNGV. V was shortened by 0 bases and J by 8 bases, with 10 bases between the two germline ends. The CDR3 loop is CASSLDHGAEAFF. The CDR3 nucleotides read TGTGCCAGCAGCTTAGATCATGGGGCAGAAGCTTTCTTT.

The chain uses TRBV7-8 and TRBJ2-1; 8 bases align to TRBD2. The CDR3 is 15 residues long. CDR1 is SGHVS and CDR2 is FQNEAQ in the germline V gene. After removal of 2 bases from V and 3 bases from J, the junction contained 3 bases not matched to a gene. CDR3 residues: CASSLTSGLYNEQFF. The CDR3 DNA reads TGTGCCAGCAGCTTAACTAGCGGACTCTACAATGAGCAGTTCTTC.

V is TRBV2 and J is TRBJ2-3, with 10 bases that match TRBD1. Germline V lookup: CDR1 SNHLY, CDR2 FYNNEI. J gave up 1 base and V 5 bases, and 9 bases lay outside the gene matches. The CDR3 sequence is 17 residues long. This CDR3 reads CASSPGQGGWGTDTQYF. The CDR3 bases are TGTGCCAGCAGTCCAGGACAGGGGGGTTGGGGCACAGATACGCAGTATTTT.

CDR3 coding DNA: TGTGCCAGCAGTCCCCTAGGGGGGGTCGGCTACGAGCAGTACTTC. As protein: CASSPLGGVGYEQYF. The chain combines TRBV6-5 with TRBJ2-7; possible D gene TRBD2, 7 bases. With 5 bases removed from V and 3 bases from J, the gap between germline ends came to 17 bases. CDR1 and CDR2 (germline): MNHEY, SVGAGI. The CDR3 totals 15 residues.

The chain couples TRBV19 to TRBJ2-5, with a weak D call TRBD1 (5 bases). CDR3 length: 14 residues. Germline V gene lookup returns CDR1 LNHDA and CDR2 SQIVND (reference sequence). With 5 bases removed from V and 7 bases from J, the gap between germline ends came to 17 bases. CDR3 residues: CASSPTDSPGTQYF. CDR3 DNA sequence: TGTGCCAGTAGTCCTACCGACAGTCCCGGGACCCAGTACTTC.

This chain links TRBV9 with TRBJ2-1; 13 bases are a match to TRBD2. The V gene's germline CDR1 is SGDLS and CDR2 YYNGEE. J gave up 5 bases and V 5 bases, and 1 base lay outside the gene matches. The CDR3 totals 14 residues. The CDR3 region has the DNA TGTGCCAGCAGGGGGACTAGCGGGAACAATGAGCAGTTCTTC. Protein sequence: CASRGTSGNNEQFF.

CDR3 sequence: CASSQGLAGGTSTQYF. The CDR3 nucleotides are TGCGCCAGCAGCCAGGGACTAGCGGGAGGAACCAGTACGCAGTATTTT. The chain links TRBV5-1 to TRBJ2-3; 15 bases agree with TRBD2. J was trimmed by 8 bases and V by 4 bases; bases with no gene match: 8. Germline CDR1 SGHRS, CDR2 YFSETQ. The CDR3 loop spans 16 amino acids.

The chain links TRBV6-5 to TRBJ1-5, with D unresolved. Germline V CDR1 and CDR2: MNHEY, SVGAGI. The CDR3 length is 13 residues. The V end lost 4 bases, the J end lost 0 bases, and 4 bases lay between the germline ends. The CDR3 here is CASSFRSNQPQHF. The DNA of the CDR3 is TGTGCCAGCAGTTTTCGTAGCAATCAGCCCCAGCATTTT.

This chain joins TRBV18 and TRBJ2-7; 9 bases line up with TRBD1. V was clipped by 3 bases and J by 2 bases; unmatched bases: 2. Germline V gene lookup returns CDR1 KGHSH and CDR2 LQKENI. This CDR3 has 14 residues. CDR3 coding DNA: TGTGCCAGCTCACCGGACAGGGGACCCTACGAGCAGTACTTC. Translated: CASSPDRGPYEQYF.

This clone occurred once. The J gene is TRBJ2-3, the V gene TRBV13, with a tentative D call TRBD1 (5 bases). Germline V gene lookup returns CDR1 PRHDT and CDR2 FYEKMQ (reference sequence). The CDR3 runs 19 residues. Trimming shortened V by 0 bases and J by 4 bases, and 23 bases separated the two germline ends. CDR3 sequence reads: CASSLGGQGFPSIPDTQYF. The CDR3 region has the DNA TGTGCCAGCAGCTTAGGAGGTCAGGGATTCCCTTCAATCCCAGATACGCAGTATTTT.

The rearrangement uses TRBV28 and TRBJ2-7, with 13 bases matching TRBD2. This CDR3 region has 15 residues. Germline V gene sequence: CDR1 MDHEN, CDR2 SYDVKM. V gave up 5 bases and J gave up 4 bases; unmatched junction bases: 5. CDR3 region: CASSPRLAGGYEQYF. The CDR3 DNA reads TGTGCCAGCAGTCCCCGACTAGCGGGAGGTTACGAGCAGTACTTC.

The rearrangement joins TRBV7-9 to TRBJ2-1; 8 bases align to TRBD1. Trimming removed 2 bases from V and 4 bases from J; junction bases left unmatched: 4. This CDR3 is built from 15 residues. The germline V gene has CDR1 SEHNR and CDR2 FQNEAQ (reference sequence). CDR3 region: CASSLPRTGYNEQFF. CDR3 nucleotides: TGTGCCAGCAGCTTACCTAGGACAGGGTACAATGAGCAGTTCTTC.

The rearrangement uses TRBV18 and TRBJ2-3; D perhaps matches TRBD1 (7 bases). The CDR3 spans 16 residues. Trimming removed 3 bases at V and 7 bases at J, with 20 bases between. Germline V lookup: CDR1 KGHSH, CDR2 LQKENI. The CDR3 sequence: CASSPSGGGVGYTQYF. CDR3 bases: TGTGCCAGCTCACCGTCAGGGGGAGGCGTAGGGTATACGCAGTATTTT.

J is TRBJ2-1 and V is TRBV11-2, with a tentative D call TRBD2 (6 bases). The length of the CDR3 is 19 residues. Per germline, CDR1 SGHAT and CDR2 FQNNGV. V gave up 4 bases and J gave up 5 bases, with 27 bases separating them. CDR3 in amino acids: CASSSPPGLALKLNNEQFF. The CDR3 DNA is TGTGCCAGCAGCTCACCCCCGGGACTCGCCCTGAAACTCAACAATGAGCAGTTCTTC.

This chain joins TRBV6-6 and TRBJ1-2; the D gene is possibly TRBD1 (6 bases). The CDR3 is 16 amino acids. Germline CDR1 MNHNY, CDR2 SVGAGI (reference sequence). Trimming stripped 2 bases from V and 7 bases from J, with 20 bases between. The CDR3 DNA sequence: TGTGCCAGCAGTTACAGGGGGGGGAGTAAGTTGAGTGGCTACACCTTC. Its protein product is CASSYRGGSKLSGYTF.

The chain is built from TRBV5-4 and TRBJ2-7, with D perhaps TRBD1 (5 bases). In germline, CDR1 is SGHNT, CDR2 YYREEE (reference sequence). V was clipped by 2 bases and J by 6 bases, with 15 bases between them. The CDR3 loop spans 14 amino acids. The CDR3 here is CASSFRGKSSEQYF. The CDR3 DNA reads TGTGCCAGCAGCTTTAGGGGTAAATCTTCCGAGCAGTACTTC.

The V call is TRBV27, the J call TRBJ2-3, with TRBD1 identical over 7 bases. The CDR3 covers 15 residues. V was pared by 2 bases and J by 2 bases, with 4 bases of the junction left unmatched. Per germline, CDR1 MNHEY and CDR2 SMNVEV (reference sequence). CDR3 sequence reads: CASSLEGAHTDTQYF. The CDR3 nucleotides are TGTGCCAGCAGTTTAGAGGGGGCCCACACAGATACGCAGTATTTT.

CDR3 sequence: CASALAGGNEQFF. Written as DNA, the CDR3 is TGTGCCAGCGCCCTAGCGGGAGGCAATGAGCAGTTCTTC. The chain joins TRBV3-1 (or the pseudogene TRBV3-2) to TRBJ2-1; TRBD2 matches 11 bases. The junction had 3 bases not matched to a gene; V was cut back by 8 bases and J by 6 bases. Germline V gene lookup returns CDR1 LGHDT and CDR2 YNNKEL (reference sequence). The CDR3 spans 13 residues.

This clone has more than one count but fewer than ten. CDR3 nucleotides: TGTGCCAGCTCACCTGGCCAGTCCTACGAGCAGTACTTC. It yields the protein CASSPGQSYEQYF. V is TRBV18 and J is TRBJ2-7; D is unclear. V was trimmed by 3 bases and J by 1 base, leaving 7 bases between them. CDR1 is KGHSH and CDR2 is LQKENI in the germline V gene. The CDR3 has 13 amino acids.